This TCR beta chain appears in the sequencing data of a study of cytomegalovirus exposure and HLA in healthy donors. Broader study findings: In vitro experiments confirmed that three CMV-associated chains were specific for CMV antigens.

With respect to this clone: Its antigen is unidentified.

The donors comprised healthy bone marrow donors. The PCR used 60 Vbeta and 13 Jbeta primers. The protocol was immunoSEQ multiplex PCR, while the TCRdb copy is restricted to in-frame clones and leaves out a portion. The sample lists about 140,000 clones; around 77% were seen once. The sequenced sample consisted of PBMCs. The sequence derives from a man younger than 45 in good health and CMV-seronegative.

CDR3 region: CASSPRTGNYGYTF. CDR3 nucleotides: TGCGCCAGCAGCCCACGGACAGGGAACTATGGCTACACCTTC. The chain recombines TRBV5-1 with TRBJ1-2; TRBD1 matches 8 bases. V shed 4 bases and J 2 bases; nucleotides not matched to a gene: 4. The CDR3 sequence is 14 residues long. Per germline, CDR1 SGHRS and CDR2 YFSETQ.